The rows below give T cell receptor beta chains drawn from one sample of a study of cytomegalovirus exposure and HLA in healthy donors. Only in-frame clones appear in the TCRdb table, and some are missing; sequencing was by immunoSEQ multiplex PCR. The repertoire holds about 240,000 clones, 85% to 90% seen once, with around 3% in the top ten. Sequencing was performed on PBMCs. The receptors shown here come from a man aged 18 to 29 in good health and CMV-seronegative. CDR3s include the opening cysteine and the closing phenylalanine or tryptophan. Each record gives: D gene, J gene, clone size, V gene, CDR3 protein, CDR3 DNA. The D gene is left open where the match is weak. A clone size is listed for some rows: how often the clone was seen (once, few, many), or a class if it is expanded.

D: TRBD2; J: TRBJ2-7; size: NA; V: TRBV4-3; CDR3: CASSQELAGSYEQYF; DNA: TGCGCCAGCAGCCAAGAACTAGCGGGCTCCTACGAGCAGTACTTC
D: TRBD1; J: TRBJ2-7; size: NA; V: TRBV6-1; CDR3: CASSEPGTGTYEQYF; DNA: TGTGCCAGCAGTGAGCCTGGGACAGGGACTTACGAGCAGTACTTC
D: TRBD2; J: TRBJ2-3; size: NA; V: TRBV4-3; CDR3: CASSQVSSGGDTDTQYF; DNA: TGCGCCAGCAGCCAAGTGTCTAGCGGCGGTGACACAGATACGCAGTATTTT
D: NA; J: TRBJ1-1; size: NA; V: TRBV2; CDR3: CASKGQIGGGGANTEAFF; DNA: TGTGCCAGCAAAGGACAAATAGGTGGGGGGGGTGCGAACACTGAAGCTTTCTTT
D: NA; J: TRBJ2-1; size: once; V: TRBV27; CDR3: CASSFRGNEQFF; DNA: TGTGCCAGCAGTTTTCGGGGCAATGAGCAGTTCTTC
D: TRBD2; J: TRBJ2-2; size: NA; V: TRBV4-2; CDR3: CASSQDAGGYGELFF; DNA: TGTGCCAGCAGCCAAGACGCGGGAGGATACGGGGAGCTGTTTTTT
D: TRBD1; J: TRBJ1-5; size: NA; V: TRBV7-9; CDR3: CASSQSGQGGGQPQHF; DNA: TGTGCCAGCAGCCAGTCCGGACAGGGCGGAGGTCAGCCCCAGCATTTT
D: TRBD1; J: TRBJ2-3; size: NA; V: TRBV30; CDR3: CAWSWTGRADTQYF; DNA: TGTGCCTGGAGTTGGACAGGGCGGGCAGATACGCAGTATTTT
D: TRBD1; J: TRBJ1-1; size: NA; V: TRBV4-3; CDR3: CASSLGGQMNTEAFF; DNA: TGCGCCAGCAGCCTCGGGGGACAGATGAACACTGAAGCTTTCTTT
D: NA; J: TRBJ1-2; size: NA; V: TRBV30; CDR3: CAWSPPGGPRYGYTF; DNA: TGTGCCTGGAGTCCACCCGGAGGACCGCGCTATGGCTACACCTTC
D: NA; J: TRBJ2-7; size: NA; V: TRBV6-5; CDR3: CASSPDYDEQYF; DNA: TGTGCCAGCAGTCCGGACTACGACGAGCAGTACTTC
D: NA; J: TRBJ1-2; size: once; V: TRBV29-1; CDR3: CSVVTPLNYGYTF; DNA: TGCAGCGTTGTAACTCCCCTTAACTATGGCTACACCTTC
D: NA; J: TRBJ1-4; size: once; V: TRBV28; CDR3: CASSPLQGTTNEKLFF; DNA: TGTGCCAGCAGTCCGCTGCAGGGAACAACTAATGAAAAACTGTTTTTT
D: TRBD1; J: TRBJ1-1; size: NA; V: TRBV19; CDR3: CASSIWGQGSSAFF; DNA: TGTGCCAGTAGTATTTGGGGACAGGGATCTTCAGCTTTCTTT
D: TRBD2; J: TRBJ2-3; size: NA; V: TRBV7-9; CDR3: CASSSLAGAGDTQYF; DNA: TGTGCCAGCAGCTCTTTAGCGGGGGCGGGGGATACGCAGTATTTT
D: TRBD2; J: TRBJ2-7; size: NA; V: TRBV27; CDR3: CASSLGTSGYEQYF; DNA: TGTGCCAGCAGTTTAGGGACTAGCGGGTACGAGCAGTACTTC
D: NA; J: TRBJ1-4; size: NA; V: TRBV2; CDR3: CASSFQGIPNEKLFF; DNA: TGTGCCAGCAGTTTCCAGGGTATTCCCAATGAAAAACTGTTTTTT
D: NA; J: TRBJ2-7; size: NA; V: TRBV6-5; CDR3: CASSLGQFVEQYF; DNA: TGTGCCAGCAGTTTAGGACAGTTCGTCGAGCAGTACTTC
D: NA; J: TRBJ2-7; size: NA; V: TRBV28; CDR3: CASSFLSGGAYEQYF; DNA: TGTGCCAGCAGTTTCCTGTCTGGAGGGGCCTACGAGCAGTACTTC
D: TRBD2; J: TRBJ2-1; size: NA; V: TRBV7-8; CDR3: CASSLEVRGGEQFF; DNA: TGTGCCAGCAGCTTAGAGGTGCGCGGGGGAGAGCAGTTCTTC
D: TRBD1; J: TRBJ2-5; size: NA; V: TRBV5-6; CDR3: CASSWDSQETQYF; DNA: TGTGCCAGCAGCTGGGACAGCCAAGAGACCCAGTACTTC
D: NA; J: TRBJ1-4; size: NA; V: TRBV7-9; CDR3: CASSPTEYYEKLFF; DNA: TGTGCCAGCAGCCCGACAGAGTATTATGAAAAACTGTTTTTT
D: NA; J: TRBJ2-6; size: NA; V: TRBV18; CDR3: CASSPEGTGANVLTF; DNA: TGTGCCAGCTCACCGGAGGGAACTGGGGCCAACGTCCTGACTTTC
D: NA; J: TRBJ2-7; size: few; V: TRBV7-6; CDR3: CASSSQVTYEQYF; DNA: TGTGCCAGCAGCTCGCAGGTCACCTACGAGCAGTACTTC
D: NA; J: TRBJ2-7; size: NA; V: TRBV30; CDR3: CAWSVRTVYEQYF; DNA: TGTGCCTGGAGTGTTCGGACAGTCTACGAGCAGTACTTC
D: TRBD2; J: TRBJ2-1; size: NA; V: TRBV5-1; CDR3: CASSLVVAGGPYNEQFF; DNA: TGCGCCAGCAGCTTGGTAGTAGCGGGTGGACCATACAATGAGCAGTTCTTC
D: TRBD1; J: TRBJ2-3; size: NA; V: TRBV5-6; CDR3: CASLGQGRLTWYF; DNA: TGTGCCAGCCTTGGACAGGGGAGACTAACATGGTATTTT
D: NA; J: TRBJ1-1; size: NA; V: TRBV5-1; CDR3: CASSFDSHTEAFF; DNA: TGCGCCAGCAGCTTCGATAGCCACACTGAAGCTTTCTTT
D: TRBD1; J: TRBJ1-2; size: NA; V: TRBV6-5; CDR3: CASSYPGGIYGYTF; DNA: TGTGCCAGCAGTTATCCAGGGGGCATCTATGGCTACACCTTC
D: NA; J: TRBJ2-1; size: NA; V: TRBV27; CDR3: CASSSTPGLYNEQFF; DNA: TGTGCCAGCAGTTCGACCCCGGGACTGTACAATGAGCAGTTCTTC
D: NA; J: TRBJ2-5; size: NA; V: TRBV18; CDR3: CASSPLATGQETQYF; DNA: TGTGCCAGCTCTCCCCTAGCGACCGGGCAAGAGACCCAGTACTTC
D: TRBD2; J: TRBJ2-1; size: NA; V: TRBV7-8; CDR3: CASSLGLAGVPFNEQFF; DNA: TGTGCCAGCAGCTTAGGACTAGCGGGAGTTCCGTTCAATGAGCAGTTCTTC
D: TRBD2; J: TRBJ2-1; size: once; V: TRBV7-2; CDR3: CASSLAGSGGAYEQFF; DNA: TGTGCCAGCAGCTTAGCGGGGAGCGGGGGGGCATATGAGCAGTTCTTC
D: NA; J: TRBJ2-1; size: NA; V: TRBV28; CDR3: CASSLGGWNEQFF; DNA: TGTGCCAGCAGTTTAGGCGGGTGGAATGAGCAGTTCTTC
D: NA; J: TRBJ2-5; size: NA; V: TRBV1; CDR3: CTSSQDTTSGSTETQYF; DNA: TGCACCAGCAGCCAAGATACCACTAGCGGGAGTACGGAGACCCAGTACTTC
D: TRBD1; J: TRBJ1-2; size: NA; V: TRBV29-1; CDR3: CSVMTGDYGYTF; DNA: TGCAGCGTCATGACAGGGGACTATGGCTACACCTTC
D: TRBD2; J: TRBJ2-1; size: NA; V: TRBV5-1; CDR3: CASSLVPSGKSHNEQFF; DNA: TGCGCCAGCAGCTTGGTTCCTAGCGGGAAGTCCCACAATGAGCAGTTCTTC
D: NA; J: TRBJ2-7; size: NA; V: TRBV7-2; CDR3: CASSFGQSRYEQYF; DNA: TGTGCCAGCAGCTTCGGACAGAGCCGGTACGAGCAGTACTTC
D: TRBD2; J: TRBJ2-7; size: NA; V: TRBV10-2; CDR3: CASRPLAGVGEQYF; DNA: TGCGCCAGCAGGCCCCTAGCGGGAGTCGGCGAGCAGTACTTC
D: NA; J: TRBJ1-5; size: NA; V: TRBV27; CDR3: CASSLFSGGSRQPQHF; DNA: TGTGCCAGCAGTTTATTTTCGGGGGGCAGTCGTCAGCCCCAGCATTTT
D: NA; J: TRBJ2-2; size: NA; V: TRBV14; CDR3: CASSQAGRRRLGELFF; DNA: TGTGCCAGCAGCCAAGCTGGCCGTAGGAGGCTCGGGGAGCTGTTTTTT
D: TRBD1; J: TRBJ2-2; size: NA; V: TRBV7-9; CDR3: CASSPHLDRGGELFF; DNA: TGTGCCAGCAGCCCTCACCTTGACAGGGGCGGGGAGCTGTTTTTT
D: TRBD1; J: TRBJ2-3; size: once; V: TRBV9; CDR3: CASSVQGAKLGTDTQYF; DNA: TGTGCCAGCAGCGTCCAGGGGGCTAAGTTGGGCACAGATACGCAGTATTTT
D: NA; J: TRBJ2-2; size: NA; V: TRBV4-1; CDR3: CASSQVLSTGELFF; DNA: TGCGCCAGCAGCCAAGTCCTCAGCACCGGGGAGCTGTTTTTT
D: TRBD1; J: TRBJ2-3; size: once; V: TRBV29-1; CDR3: CSVVVRGRGTDTQYF; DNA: TGCAGCGTTGTCGTAAGGGGGCGAGGCACAGATACGCAGTATTTT
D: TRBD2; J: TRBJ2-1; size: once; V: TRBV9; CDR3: CASSERTSVYNEQFF; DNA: TGTGCCAGCAGCGAGCGGACTAGCGTCTACAATGAGCAGTTCTTC
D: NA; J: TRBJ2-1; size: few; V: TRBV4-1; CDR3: CASSQEERVYNEQFF; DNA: TGCGCCAGCAGCCAAGAAGAGCGGGTGTACAATGAGCAGTTCTTC
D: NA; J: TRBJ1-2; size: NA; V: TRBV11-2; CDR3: CASSLVAGENGYTF; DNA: TGTGCCAGCAGCTTAGTAGCAGGGGAGAATGGCTACACCTTC
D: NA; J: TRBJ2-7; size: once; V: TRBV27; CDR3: CASSVDFSYEQYF; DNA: TGTGCCAGCAGTGTGGACTTTTCCTACGAGCAGTACTTC